This T cell receptor (beta chain) was observed in a study of T cell changes during pregnancy in multiple sclerosis. Germline V gives CDR1 MNHNS, CDR2 SASEGT. The CDR3 runs 15 residues. Germline trimming cut 4 bases from V and 4 bases from J; bases unmatched to any gene: 6. The method was immunoSEQ multiplex PCR; TCRdb's version includes in-frame clones alone and lacks a portion of them. The sample has tens of thousands of clones, 85% to 95% seen once. This clonotype originated in a female donor with multiple sclerosis, enrolled in a pregnancy study. The chain uses TRBV6-1 and TRBJ1-5; TRBD1 matches at 8 bases. The sequences come from peripheral blood, collected after pregnancy. CDR3 in DNA: TGTGCCAGCAGTGCAGACCGGGACAGGAATCAGCCCCAGCATTTT. The encoded protein is CASSADRDRNQPQHF.